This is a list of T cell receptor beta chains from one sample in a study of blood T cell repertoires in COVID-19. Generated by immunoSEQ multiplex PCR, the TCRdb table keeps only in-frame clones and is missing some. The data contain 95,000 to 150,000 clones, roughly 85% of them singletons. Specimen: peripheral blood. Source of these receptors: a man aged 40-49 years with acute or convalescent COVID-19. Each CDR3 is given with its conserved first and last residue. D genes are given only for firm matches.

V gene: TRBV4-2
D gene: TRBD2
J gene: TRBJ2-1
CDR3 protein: CASSQVLGASGEVEQFF

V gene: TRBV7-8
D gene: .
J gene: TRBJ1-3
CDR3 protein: CASSLAQDSGNTIYF

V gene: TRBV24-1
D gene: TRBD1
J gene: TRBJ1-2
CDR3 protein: CATSDYGQGATIYGYTF

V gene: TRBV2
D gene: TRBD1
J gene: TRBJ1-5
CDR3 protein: CASSGDRVNQPQHF

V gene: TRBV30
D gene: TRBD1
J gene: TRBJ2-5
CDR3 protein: CAWRSGRGYETQYF

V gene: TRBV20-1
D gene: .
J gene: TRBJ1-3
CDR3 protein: CSASEWGQYRNTIYF

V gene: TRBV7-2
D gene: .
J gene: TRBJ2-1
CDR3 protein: CASSLVATTSYNEQFF

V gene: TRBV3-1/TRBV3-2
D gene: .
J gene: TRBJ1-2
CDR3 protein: CASSQVIPRGSRGYTF

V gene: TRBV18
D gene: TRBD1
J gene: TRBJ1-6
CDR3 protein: CASSRTGADSPLHF

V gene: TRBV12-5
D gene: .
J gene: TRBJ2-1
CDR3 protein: CASGPPREYNEQFF

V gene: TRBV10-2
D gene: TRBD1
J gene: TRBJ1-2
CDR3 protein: CASSEPQGAGGYTF

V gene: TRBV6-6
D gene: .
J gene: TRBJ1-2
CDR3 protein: CASSYSLGNYGYTF

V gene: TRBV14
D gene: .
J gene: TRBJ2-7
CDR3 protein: CASGGGRTYEQYF

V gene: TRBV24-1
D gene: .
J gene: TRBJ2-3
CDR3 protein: CATSPRGPKTTSRPITDTQYF

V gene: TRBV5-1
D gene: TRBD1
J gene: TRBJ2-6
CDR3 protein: CASSKGQGASGANVLTF